Listed here are 5 T cell receptor beta chains from one sample, sequenced in a study of vaccination and CD4 T cells after COVID-19. Treatment reported: approximately nine-day PBMC culture with coronavirus spike peptide pools or control peptides (ViraFEST assay). Scientists ran DNA taken from cultured CD4+ T cells through the Oncomine TCR Beta short-read assay for sequencing. TCRdb passed the PCR reads through MiXCR, listing each CDR3 protein once. The sample lists roughly 15,000 distinct CDR3 sequences, 45% to 70% occurring once. Their recognized antigens are unknown. Sequenced sample: CD4+ T cells from blood, cultured in vitro. These receptors were obtained from a human donor who had recovered from COVID-19.

The V call is TRBV3-1, the J call TRBJ1-6; D not certain. Trimming took off 3 bases at V and 7 bases at J, with 16 bases between the two ends. The CDR3 runs to 16 residues. The germline V gene encodes CDR1 LGHDT and CDR2 YNNKEL (reference sequence). CDR3 in amino acids: CASSHPSPLGNSPLHF. The DNA for the CDR3 is TGTGCCAGCAGCCACCCTTCGCCCCTAGGGAATTCACCCCTCCACTTT.

The sample holds a few counts of this clonotype. J is TRBJ2-1 and V is TRBV9; TRBD2 matches at 7 bases. Germline V gene sequence: CDR1 SGDLS, CDR2 YYNGEE. J lost 5 bases, V lost 4 bases, and 15 bases had no gene match. There are 17 residues in the CDR3. The CDR3 DNA is TGTGCCAGCAGCACCCACTCAAAGCCTAGCGGACACAATGAGCAGTTCTTC. It yields the protein CASSTHSKPSGHNEQFF.

This chain uses TRBV4-1 with TRBJ2-4; 13 bases align to TRBD2. Germline V gene data show CDR1 as MGHRA and CDR2 as YSYEKL. This CDR3 contains 21 residues. The V segment lost 3 bases and the J segment 0 bases; nucleotides outside the gene matches: 14. CDR3 loop: CASSQVPELAGGNIAKNIQYF. CDR3 sequence (DNA): TGCGCCAGCAGCCAGGTTCCCGAACTAGCGGGAGGGAACATAGCCAAAAACATTCAGTACTTC.

In DNA, the CDR3 is TGTGCCAGCAGTTCTAACGTTTGGGGGACTACAGACACCGGGGAGCTGTTTTTT. Translation: CASSSNVWGTTDTGELFF. The chain recombines TRBV28 with TRBJ2-2; 7 bases line up with TRBD2. Germline V CDR1 and CDR2: MDHEN, SYDVKM. V dropped 4 bases and J dropped 3; count of bases not matched to a gene: 14. The CDR3 sequence is 18 residues long.

This clonotype has a handful of counts. The rearrangement joins TRBV11-1 to TRBJ2-1; possible D gene TRBD2, 7 bases. The V gene's germline CDR1 is SGHAT and CDR2 FQDESV (reference sequence). V lost 6 bases to trimming and J lost 6 bases, with 12 bases between them. The CDR3 is made up of 13 amino acids. CDR3 in DNA: TGTGCCAGCAGTCCGCGGGGGCGCAATGAGCAGTTCTTC. Protein product: CASSPRGRNEQFF.